These 26 T cell receptor beta chains were all obtained from the same sample, sequenced in a study of control samples from healthy donors and cancer patients. TCRdb keeps only in-frame clones here, not all; method: immunoSEQ multiplex PCR. The profile shows 150,000 to 200,000 clones, approximately 90% of them singletons. Sequenced sample: blood. These receptors were collected from a woman younger than 45 in good health.

CDR3 residues: CASQSRGGSSYEQYF. The DNA of the CDR3 is TGCGCCAGCCAATCTCGGGGGGGGAGCTCCTACGAGCAGTACTTC. The genes are TRBV4-1 and TRBJ2-7; 8 nucleotides align to TRBD2. Germline lookup yields CDR1 MGHRA and CDR2 YSYEKL. This CDR3 is 15 amino acids long. The V gene end was trimmed by 8 bases and the J gene end by 0 bases; junction bases not matched to a gene: 9.

This clone has a single count. The rearrangement links TRBV3-1 (or the pseudogene TRBV3-2) to TRBJ1-4, with D perhaps matching TRBD1 (5 bases). The CDR3 consists of 12 residues. CDR1 and CDR2 from the germline V gene are LGHDT and YNNKEL (reference sequence). Trimming left V 3 bases short and J 13 bases short, with 12 bases between. The CDR3 DNA reads TGTGCCAGCAGCCAGCAGGGATTCCGACTGTTTTTT. Its protein is CASSQQGFRLFF.

The chain links TRBV6-6 to TRBJ2-1; TRBD2 is a possible D gene (6 bases). Between the trimmed V and J ends, which lost 6 bases and 2 bases, there was a span of 11 bases. The length of the CDR3 is 14 residues. Germline V gene sequence: CDR1 MNHNY, CDR2 SVGAGI (reference sequence). The CDR3 DNA is TGTGCCAGCAGGGAGGGTTATACCTACAATGAGCAGTTCTTC. It encodes CASREGYTYNEQFF.

V gene TRBV7-9 combines with J gene TRBJ2-7; the D is unclear. Between the trimmed V and J ends, which lost 2 bases and 4 bases, there was a span of 6 bases. CDR1 and CDR2 (germline): SEHNR, FQNEAQ (reference sequence). This CDR3 region has 12 residues. As DNA, the CDR3 is TGTGCCAGCAGCTTATTGGAGTACGAGCAGTACTTC. Its protein is CASSLLEYEQYF.

This clone was seen only once. The genes are TRBV10-3 and TRBJ2-7, with D possibly being TRBD1 or TRBD2 (5 bases each). The germline V and J ends were trimmed by 3 bases and 4 bases, with 16 bases remaining between them. Germline CDR1 reads ENHRY; CDR2 reads SYGVKD. CDR3 size: 15 residues. CDR3 in DNA: TGTGCCATCAGTGACAAGGGGCTTGGGACGTACGAGCAGTACTTC. This translates into CAISDKGLGTYEQYF.

The rearrangement joins TRBV4-3 to TRBJ2-7; no clear D. The ends were cut back, 2 bases at V and 0 bases at J, with 11 bases in the middle. Per germline, CDR1 LGHNA and CDR2 YSLEER. The CDR3 consists of 15 residues. CDR3 bases: TGCGCCAGCAGCCAAAAGACGGGCCTCTCCTACGAGCAGTACTTC. Its translation: CASSQKTGLSYEQYF.

J is TRBJ2-7 and V is TRBV28; TRBD2 matches at 10 bases. The V gene end was trimmed by 4 bases and the J gene end by 4 bases; junction bases not matched to a gene: 16. The CDR3 spans 18 residues. Germline lookup yields CDR1 MDHEN and CDR2 SYDVKM. CDR3 coding DNA: TGTGCCAGCAGTTCCATCCGCGCGGCTAGCGGGAGTGGGTACGAGCAGTACTTC. This codes for CASSSIRAASGSGYEQYF.

The gene calls are TRBV5-6 and TRBJ2-4; D is tentatively TRBD1 or TRBD2 (6 bases each). Looked up from germline, CDR1 is SGHDT and CDR2 is YYEEEE. Trimming cost V 1 base and J 3 bases, with 11 bases left between them. The length of the CDR3 is 15 residues. CDR3 amino acids: CASSLLRGDKNIQYF. The CDR3 DNA reads TGTGCCAGCAGCTTGCTAAGGGGGGACAAAAACATTCAGTACTTC. The full variable domain, its missing parts supplied by reference TRBV5-6 and TRBJ2-4, is DAGVTQSPTHLIKTRGQQVTLRCSPKSGHDTVSWYQQALGQGPQFIFQYYEEEERQRGNFPDRFSGHQFPNYSSELNVNALLLGDSALYLCASSLLRGDKNIQYFGAGTRLSVL.

This chain joins TRBV28 and TRBJ2-7; 8 bases are a match to TRBD1. This CDR3 comprises 15 residues. Germline CDR1 MDHEN, CDR2 SYDVKM. J gave up 7 bases and V 4 bases, and 12 bases lay outside the gene matches. The CDR3 loop is CASSSTGRGRGEQYF. The CDR3 DNA sequence: TGTGCCAGCAGTTCGACGGGCAGGGGGCGAGGGGAGCAGTACTTC. The entire variable domain, with the rest obtained from reference TRBV28 and TRBJ2-7, is as follows: DVKVTQSSRYLVKRTGEKVFLECVQDMDHENMFWYRQDPGLGLRLIYFSYDVKMKEKGDIPEGYSVSREKKERFSLILESASTNQTSMYLCASSSTGRGRGEQYFGPGTRLTVT.

This rearrangement joins TRBV4-3 to TRBJ1-2, with D uncertain. Germline V gene sequence: CDR1 LGHNA, CDR2 YSLEER. V lost 0 bases to trimming and J lost 4 bases, with 15 bases between them. The CDR3 is made up of 16 amino acids. The CDR3 loop reads CASSQDRQRTGYGYTF. The DNA for the CDR3 is TGCGCCAGCAGCCAAGACCGACAACGCACCGGCTATGGCTACACCTTC.

The J gene is TRBJ1-4, the V gene TRBV2, with a weak D call TRBD1 (6 bases). The germline gives CDR1 SNHLY, CDR2 FYNNEI. Trimming left V 3 bases short and J 10 bases short, with 18 bases between. The CDR3 is 15 amino acids. DNA for the CDR3: TGTGCCAGCAGTGAGGGGGCAGACAGAAGGGCAAAACTGTTTTTT. This encodes CASSEGADRRAKLFF. Combining the CDR3 with reference TRBV2 and TRBJ1-4 gives the whole variable domain EPEVTQTPSHQVTQMGQEVILRCVPISNHLYFYWYRQILGQKVEFLVSFYNNEISEKSEIFDDQFSVERPDGSNFTLKIRSTKLEDSAMYFCASSEGADRRAKLFFGSGTQLSVL.

This chain connects TRBV10-3 to TRBJ2-1; 8 bases are a match to TRBD2. This CDR3 has 13 amino acids. Germline loops: CDR1 ENHRY, CDR2 SYGVKD. The CDR3 protein is CASGGRAENEQFF. DNA of the CDR3: TGTGCATCGGGGGGGAGGGCAGAAAATGAGCAGTTCTTC.

V gene TRBV24-1 combines with J gene TRBJ2-1, with D unresolved. Germline CDR1 is KGHDR and CDR2 is SFDVKD. V was pared by 10 bases and J by 8 bases, with 14 bases between. The CDR3 extends over 12 amino acids. The CDR3 reads CATANDGYEQFF. The CDR3 DNA reads as TGTGCCACGGCAAACGATGGCTATGAGCAGTTCTTC.

The CDR3 protein is CASSLGGVTEAFF. For the CDR3, the DNA is TGCGCCAGCAGCTTGGGCGGGGTGACTGAAGCTTTCTTT. This chain links TRBV5-1 with TRBJ1-1; D uncertain. The CDR3 length is 13 residues. Trimming took 0 bases from V and 5 from J, leaving 8 bases between them. Germline loops: CDR1 SGHRS, CDR2 YFSETQ. Combining the CDR3 with reference TRBV5-1 and TRBJ1-1 gives the whole variable domain KAGVTQTPRYLIKTRGQQVTLSCSPISGHRSVSWYQQTPGQGLQFLFEYFSETQRNKGNFPGRFSGRQFSNSRSEMNVSTLELGDSALYLCASSLGGVTEAFFGQGTRLTVV.

The chain combines TRBV10-3 with TRBJ1-3, with TRBD1 matching over 7 bases. The junction had 5 bases not matched to a gene; V was cut back by 6 bases and J by 0 bases. The germline V gene has CDR1 ENHRY and CDR2 SYGVKD. This CDR3 contains 15 residues. CDR3 protein: CAISWDSLSGNTIYF. CDR3 bases: TGTGCCATCAGCTGGGACAGCCTCTCTGGAAACACCATATATTTT.

J is TRBJ1-1 and V is TRBV2; no clear D. CDR3 length: 14 residues. Germline assignment: CDR1 SNHLY and CDR2 FYNNEI. V was shortened by 6 bases and J by 0 bases, with 11 bases between the two germline ends. The CDR3 nucleotides read TGTGCCAGCAGGGCAGATCCCGTGAACACTGAAGCTTTCTTT. This codes for CASRADPVNTEAFF.

The chain couples TRBV30 to TRBJ1-4; D gene unclear. There are 13 residues in the CDR3. Deletions cut 2 bases from V and 8 bases from J, with 12 bases between. Germline CDR1 and CDR2: GTSNPN and SVGIG (reference sequence). CDR3 DNA: TGTGCCTGGAGTCCCCCAAGGAGGGAAAAACTGTTTTTT. Its protein is CAWSPPRREKLFF.

The rearrangement joins TRBV25-1 to TRBJ2-3, with 10 bases that match TRBD1. V gave up 3 bases and J gave up 8 bases; unmatched junction bases: 8. This CDR3 is built from 15 residues. Germline V lookup: CDR1 MGHDK, CDR2 SYGVNS. CDR3 region: CASSDRDRGHGTQYF. The DNA of the CDR3 is TGTGCCAGCAGTGACCGGGACAGGGGACACGGTACGCAGTATTTT.

The chain recombines TRBV10-1 with TRBJ1-4; D not certain. The CDR3 runs to 16 residues. V was cut by 3 bases and J by 5 bases, with 16 bases left in between. Germline CDR1 reads WNHNN; CDR2 reads SYGVQD (reference sequence). In DNA, the CDR3 is TGCGCCAGCAGTGACGAGCGGGTGAGACTAAATGAAAAACTGTTTTTT. Translating gives CASSDERVRLNEKLFF.

The chain is built from TRBV5-1 and TRBJ1-1; tentatively, D is TRBD1 (6 bases). The germline V gene encodes CDR1 SGHRS and CDR2 YFSETQ. The V and J ends lost 0 bases and 0 bases respectively, with 12 bases between them. The CDR3 has 16 residues. CDR3 coding DNA: TGCGCCAGCAGCTTGGAGGGACAACCCATGAACACTGAAGCTTTCTTT. Amino acid sequence: CASSLEGQPMNTEAFF.

V usage is TRBV11-2 and J usage is TRBJ1-4; the D gene is possibly TRBD1 (6 bases). The germline gives CDR1 SGHAT, CDR2 FQNNGV. The V end lost 0 bases, the J end lost 7 bases, and 15 bases lay between the germline ends. The CDR3 is 16 amino acids. The CDR3 loop is CASSLDRGTVAEKLFF. The CDR3 region has the DNA TGTGCCAGCAGCTTAGATAGGGGGACCGTGGCTGAAAAACTGTTTTTT.

The V and J genes are TRBV6-5 and TRBJ2-1, with 9 positions matching TRBD2. The V segment lost 2 bases and the J segment 7 bases; nucleotides outside the gene matches: 6. The germline CDR1 and CDR2 sequences are MNHEY and SVGAGI. CDR3 size: 15 residues. The chain's CDR3 is CASSYTSGSLNEQFF. Here the CDR3 DNA reads TGTGCCAGCAGTTACACTAGCGGGTCACTTAATGAGCAGTTCTTC.

The rearrangement links TRBV5-5 to TRBJ1-5; TRBD1 might be the D (5 bases). CDR1 is SGHKS and CDR2 is YYEKEE in the germline V gene (reference sequence). Trimming took off 1 base at V and 7 bases at J, with 12 bases between the two ends. The CDR3 consists of 14 residues. CDR3 sequence (DNA): TGTGCCAGCAGCTTGTGGGGGGGTGAGCAGCCCCAGCATTTT. The encoded protein is CASSLWGGEQPQHF.

The chain has TRBV29-1 and TRBJ1-1; D gene unclear. The germline CDR1 and CDR2 sequences are SQVTM and ANQGSEA. V was shortened by 3 bases and J by 0 bases, with 14 bases between the two germline ends. The CDR3 extends over 15 amino acids. CDR3 sequence: CSVESGGGLNTEAFF. CDR3 nucleotide sequence: TGCAGCGTTGAGTCAGGAGGTGGTTTGAACACTGAAGCTTTCTTT.

This chain joins TRBV7-9 and TRBJ2-7; 7 bases map to TRBD2. The CDR3 sequence is 14 residues long. V was clipped by 4 bases and J by 0 bases; unmatched bases: 3. Germline CDR1 reads SEHNR; CDR2 reads FQNEAQ (reference sequence). The CDR3, as DNA: TGTGCCAGCAGCTCGGGAGGTAGCTCCTACGAGCAGTACTTC. Translation: CASSSGGSSYEQYF. The full variable domain, rest sourced from reference TRBV7-9 and TRBJ2-7, is DTGVSQNPRHKITKRGQNVTFRCDPISEHNRLYWYRQTLGQGPEFLTYFQNEAQLEKSRLLSDRFSAERPKGSFSTLEIQRTEQGDSAMYLCASSSGGSSYEQYFGPGTRLTVT.

V gene TRBV30 combines with J gene TRBJ2-1, with 15 bases fitting TRBD2. The CDR3 length is 17 residues. V trimming: 3 bases; J trimming: 6 bases; junction bases outside the gene matches: 9. Germline values: CDR1 GTSNPN, CDR2 SVGIG (reference sequence). DNA for the CDR3: TGTGCCTGGAGGAGACCTACGGGACTAGCGGGAGGCAATGAGCAGTTCTTC. The encoded protein is CAWRRPTGLAGGNEQFF.